A single sample is the source of the 27 T cell receptor beta chains below, sequenced in a study of blood T cell repertoires in COVID-19. The table came from immunoSEQ multiplex PCR; TCRdb's copy has only in-frame clones and leaves some out. The sample lists some 220,000 clones, 84% occurring once. The specimen sequenced was peripheral blood. Receptors were obtained from a woman aged 55 to 70 who had recovered from COVID-19.

This clone was seen ten or more times. The chain carries TRBV5-1 and TRBJ1-5; D uncertain. Germline V gene sequence: CDR1 SGHRS, CDR2 YFSETQ. Between the trimmed V and J ends, which lost 1 base and 2 bases, there was a span of 7 bases. The CDR3 has 14 amino acids. CDR3 protein: CASSLYEGNQPQHF. CDR3 DNA sequence: TGCGCCAGCAGCTTGTACGAGGGCAATCAGCCCCAGCATTTT.

This chain links TRBV15 with TRBJ2-3, with 8 bases aligning to TRBD2. CDR1 is LNHNV, CDR2 YYDKDF, per germline (reference sequence). The CDR3 is 18 amino acids. V lost 0 bases to trimming and J lost 0 bases; unmatched junction nucleotides: 8. The CDR3 loop is CATSRDPGASGSTDTQYF. CDR3 nucleotide sequence: TGTGCCACCAGCAGAGACCCCGGGGCTAGCGGGAGCACAGATACGCAGTATTTT.

The V and J genes are TRBV5-4 and TRBJ1-2, with a tentative D call TRBD1 (5 bases). The CDR3 is 14 amino acids. Looked up from germline, CDR1 is SGHNT and CDR2 is YYREEE (reference sequence). The V and J ends lost 4 bases and 4 bases respectively, with 14 bases between them. The CDR3: CASSLAREGYGYTF. The DNA of the CDR3 is TGTGCCAGCAGCCTGGCCAGGGAAGGCTATGGCTACACCTTC.

The V and J genes are TRBV2 and TRBJ2-5, with TRBD2 identical over 9 bases. CDR1 is SNHLY, CDR2 FYNNEI, per germline. V shed 3 bases and J 5 bases; nucleotides not matched to a gene: 1. This CDR3 region has 13 residues. For the CDR3, the DNA is TGTGCCAGCAGTGAGAGCGGGAGGGAGACCCAGTACTTC. Translation gives CASSESGRETQYF.

The rearrangement joins TRBV5-1 to TRBJ2-4; 7 bases map to TRBD1. The CDR3 runs to 13 residues. The V segment lost 2 bases and the J segment 6 bases; nucleotides outside the gene matches: 2. Germline V gives CDR1 SGHRS, CDR2 YFSETQ. The CDR3 DNA sequence: TGCGCCAGCAGCTTCAGACAGGGAAACATTCAGTACTTC. Its translation is CASSFRQGNIQYF.

The V and J genes are TRBV2 and TRBJ2-7, with TRBD2 matching over 9 bases. The germline CDR1 and CDR2 sequences are SNHLY and FYNNEI. This CDR3 has 12 residues. Trimming took 8 bases from V and 2 from J; bases not matched to a gene: 1. The CDR3 bases are TGTGCCAGCTGCGGGGGGGCCTACGAGCAGTACTTC. Residues: CASCGGAYEQYF.

This chain links TRBV2 with TRBJ1-4; 8 bases line up with TRBD1. Looked up from germline, CDR1 is SNHLY and CDR2 is FYNNEI. Losses at the gene ends were 3 bases for V and 6 bases for J; bases not matched to a gene: 0. The CDR3 is 13 amino acids. CDR3 DNA sequence: TGTGCCAGCAGTGAGGACAGGGATGAAAAACTGTTTTTT. It specifies CASSEDRDEKLFF.

The J gene is TRBJ1-1, the V gene TRBV19; maybe TRBD1 (6 bases). The CDR3 length is 15 residues. The V end lost 6 bases, the J end lost 6 bases, and 20 bases lay between the germline ends. Germline CDR1 reads LNHDA; CDR2 reads SQIVND (reference sequence). The CDR3 DNA is TGTGCCAGTAGAGAAAGGTTTGGGGGCGGGTCTGAAGCTTTCTTT. Translating it yields CASRERFGGGSEAFF.

V and J are TRBV5-1 and TRBJ2-2; TRBD2 matches 12 bases. V shed 4 bases and J 6 bases; nucleotides not matched to a gene: 7. The CDR3 totals 16 residues. CDR1 and CDR2 (germline): SGHRS, YFSETQ. CDR3 in DNA: TGCGCCAGCAGCGTGCGACTAGCGGGGGACTCCGGGGAGCTGTTTTTT. Translated, it gives CASSVRLAGDSGELFF.

This clone was found many times. CDR3 in DNA: TGTGCCAGCAGCTTTAACAGGGCGGAGACCCAGTACTTC. Amino acid sequence: CASSFNRAETQYF. The V and J genes are TRBV7-2 and TRBJ2-5, with D possibly matching TRBD1 (6 bases). With 3 bases removed from V and 5 bases from J, the gap between germline ends came to 10 bases. There are 13 residues in the CDR3. Germline lookup yields CDR1 SGHTA and CDR2 FQGNSA.

V and J are TRBV19 and TRBJ2-3; D possibly corresponds to TRBD2 (6 bases). The CDR3 is 13 amino acids. Trimming stripped 3 bases from V and 4 bases from J, with 8 bases between. CDR1 and CDR2 (germline): LNHDA, SQIVND (reference sequence). CDR3: CASSIPGADTQYF. DNA for the CDR3: TGTGCCAGTAGTATCCCGGGGGCAGATACGCAGTATTTT.

The chain combines TRBV11-2 with TRBJ1-1, with D maybe TRBD1 (6 bases). Germline CDR1 SGHAT, CDR2 FQNNGV. Trimming pared 5 bases from V and 7 bases from J, leaving 17 bases between. The CDR3 is 14 residues long. CDR3 sequence (DNA): TGTGCCAGCAGCCCCGCGGGGGAAGGGGGTGAAGCTTTCTTT. This codes for CASSPAGEGGEAFF.

The gene calls are TRBV14 and TRBJ2-3, with D tentatively TRBD2 (6 bases). CDR1 SGHDN and CDR2 FVKESK come from the germline V gene. The CDR3 length is 14 residues. Trimming removed 7 bases from V and 4 bases from J, with 15 bases in between. The CDR3 DNA sequence: TGTGCCAGCAAGGAGGGTAATTACCCAGATACGCAGTATTTT. It yields the protein CASKEGNYPDTQYF. Drawing the rest from reference TRBV14 and TRBJ2-3, the complete variable domain is EAGVTQFPSHSVIEKGQTVTLRCDPISGHDNLYWYRRVMGKEIKFLLHFVKESKQDESGMPNNRFLAERTGGTYSTLKVQPAELEDSGVYFCASKEGNYPDTQYFGPGTRLTVL.

This chain connects TRBV2 to TRBJ1-5, with TRBD1 matching 11 bases. This CDR3 comprises 15 residues. Losses at the gene ends were 4 bases for V and 6 bases for J; bases not matched to a gene: 5. From germline, CDR1 is SNHLY and CDR2 FYNNEI. CDR3 sequence: CASSGTGGAGQPQHF. The DNA for the CDR3 is TGTGCCAGCAGTGGGACAGGGGGCGCCGGTCAGCCCCAGCATTTT.

This chain links TRBV24-1 with TRBJ2-3, with a weak D call TRBD2 (7 bases). The CDR3 covers 14 residues. V was trimmed by 3 bases and J by 6 bases, leaving 12 bases between them. Germline CDR1 and CDR2: KGHDR and SFDVKD. The CDR3 DNA is TGTGCCACCAGTGATGGCGGGGGCGCGGATACGCAGTATTTT. Protein: CATSDGGGADTQYF.

The rearrangement uses TRBV9 and TRBJ1-1; D gene unclear. The CDR3 totals 20 residues. V lost 2 bases to trimming and J lost 0 bases, with 26 bases between them. Germline V gene lookup returns CDR1 SGDLS and CDR2 YYNGEE. The CDR3 DNA is TGTGCCAGCAGCGTCTCGTGGGCCCCGGGATATACGGCGCTGAACACTGAAGCTTTCTTT. Protein product: CASSVSWAPGYTALNTEAFF.

V is TRBV3-1 (or the pseudogene TRBV3-2) and J is TRBJ1-5, with D maybe TRBD1 (6 bases). Trimming cost V 5 bases and J 2 bases, with 13 bases left between them. Per germline, CDR1 LGHDT and CDR2 YNNKEL (reference sequence). This CDR3 spans 15 amino acids. The CDR3 bases are TGTGCCAGCAGCATGGGGGCCGATGGCAATCAGCCCCAGCATTTT. It encodes CASSMGADGNQPQHF.

The chain is built from TRBV5-1 and TRBJ2-3; D perhaps matches TRBD1 (6 bases). CDR3 length equals 14 residues. CDR1 and CDR2 from the germline V gene are SGHRS and YFSETQ. Trimming cost V 2 bases and J 4 bases, with 11 bases left between them. The DNA of the CDR3 is TGCGCCAGCAGCTTTCAGGGGTCCCCAGATACGCAGTATTTT. Translated: CASSFQGSPDTQYF.

The chain recombines TRBV6-1 with TRBJ2-5, with 7 nucleotides matching TRBD2. This CDR3 is built from 16 residues. Germline loops: CDR1 MNHNS, CDR2 SASEGT. V lost 2 bases to trimming and J lost 5 bases; unmatched junction nucleotides: 11. The CDR3 here is CASSESLWGGVETQYF. In nucleotides, the CDR3 is TGTGCCAGCAGTGAATCGTTGTGGGGGGGGGTGGAGACCCAGTACTTC.

The J gene is TRBJ1-2, the V gene TRBV11-2; D remains unclear. V was shortened by 1 base and J by 8 bases, with 11 bases between the two germline ends. From germline, CDR1 is SGHAT and CDR2 FQNNGV. This CDR3 spans 13 amino acids. CDR3 in amino acids: CASSLALSGGYTF. The DNA for the CDR3 is TGTGCCAGCAGCTTAGCCCTATCGGGGGGCTACACCTTC.

V usage is TRBV24-1 and J usage is TRBJ2-1; TRBD2 is a possible D gene (6 bases). The CDR3 loop spans 12 amino acids. Deletions cut 4 bases from V and 13 bases from J, with 13 bases between. Germline V lookup: CDR1 KGHDR, CDR2 SFDVKD. CDR3 loop: CATSDAGKDQFF. The CDR3 DNA sequence: TGTGCCACCAGTGACGCGGGGAAGGATCAGTTCTTC.

This chain joins TRBV3-1 (or the pseudogene TRBV3-2) and TRBJ2-7; possible D gene TRBD1, 5 bases. In germline, CDR1 is LGHDT, CDR2 YNNKEL (reference sequence). V was pared by 5 bases and J by 6 bases, with 17 bases between. This CDR3 spans 14 amino acids. As DNA, the CDR3 is TGTGCCAGCAGCTTTAGGGGCCGGTCTGGCGAGCAGTACTTC. As protein: CASSFRGRSGEQYF.

V and J are TRBV12-3 or TRBV12-4 and TRBJ1-2; D uncertain. V shed 2 bases and J shed 4 bases, with 8 bases lying between them. This CDR3 contains 13 residues. CDR3 residues: CASSLRSFYGYTF. CDR3 DNA: TGTGCCAGCAGTTTAAGGAGCTTCTATGGCTACACCTTC.

This chain uses TRBV5-1 with TRBJ2-1, with D uncertain. The V end was cut by 0 bases, the J end by 4 bases, with 11 bases between. The CDR3 extends over 15 amino acids. Germline V gives CDR1 SGHRS, CDR2 YFSETQ. The CDR3 coding sequence is TGCGCCAGCAGCTTGGATTCCCCTAATTACAATGAGCAGTTCTTC. Protein: CASSLDSPNYNEQFF.

The CDR3 DNA is TGTGCCAGCAGTCCTCGGGACAATCCCGAAGGAAACACCATATATTTT. This sequence encodes CASSPRDNPEGNTIYF. The V call is TRBV6-4, the J call TRBJ1-3, with a tentative D call TRBD1 (6 bases). This CDR3 contains 16 residues. Trimming removed 5 bases from V and 4 bases from J, with 18 bases in between. Germline V gene sequence: CDR1 MRHNA, CDR2 SNTAGT.

This chain uses TRBV7-6 with TRBJ1-2, with 8 bases fitting TRBD1. J was trimmed by 8 bases and V by 1 base; bases with no gene match: 12. Germline assignment: CDR1 SGHVS and CDR2 FNYEAQ. The CDR3 consists of 16 residues. CDR3 sequence reads: CASSLVGQGAYQGYTF. The CDR3 DNA sequence: TGTGCCAGCAGCTTAGTAGGCCAGGGGGCTTATCAGGGCTACACCTTC.

The V call is TRBV27, the J call TRBJ2-3; 9 bases align to TRBD2. CDR1 and CDR2 (germline): MNHEY, SMNVEV (reference sequence). There are 16 residues in the CDR3. V was pared by 2 bases and J by 0 bases, with 3 bases of the junction left unmatched. CDR3 region: CASSLGTSFSTDTQYF. CDR3 DNA: TGTGCCAGCAGTTTAGGGACTAGCTTTAGCACAGATACGCAGTATTTT.